The present TCR beta chain was sequenced within a study of T cell clonotyping in hematopoietic cell transplantation. Overall study findings and caveats: Cells were unsorted, so CD4 and CD8 contributions were not separated. Graft donor and pretransplant recipient Inverse Simpson Index values predicted broader posttransplant TCR diversity. Few recipient clonotypes overlapped donors; over 95% were de novo at given depth. Recipient TCR diversity dropped after transplant; expanded clonotypes rose from day 30 to 180.

In regard to this clone: Its antigen is as yet unknown.

Here immunoSEQ multiplex PCR was the method, and the copy in TCRdb shows in-frame clones only, minus some. The sample has tens of thousands of clones, around 94% seen once. V lost 7 bases to trimming and J lost 7 bases; unmatched junction nucleotides: 6. Germline loops: CDR1 SNHLY, CDR2 FYNNEI. CDR3 length: 13 residues. The rearrangement joins TRBV2 to TRBJ2-2; 7 bases match TRBD1. Sequencing input: peripheral blood mononuclear cells. The sequence was obtained from a woman in her forties or fifties in good health. Some clones in this sample may be carry-over from other donors' samples. The CDR3 loop is CASKQGSGGELFF. CDR3 nucleotide sequence: TGTGCCAGCAAACAGGGGTCGGGCGGGGAGCTGTTTTTT.